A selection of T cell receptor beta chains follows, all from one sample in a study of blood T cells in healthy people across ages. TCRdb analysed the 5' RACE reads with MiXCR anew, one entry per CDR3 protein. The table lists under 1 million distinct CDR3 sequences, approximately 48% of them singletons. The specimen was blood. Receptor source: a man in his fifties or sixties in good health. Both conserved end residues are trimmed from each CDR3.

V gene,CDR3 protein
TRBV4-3,ASSQDTGQGRNSPLH
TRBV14,ASSKDSLNSPLH
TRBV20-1,SASLWGPSTDTQY
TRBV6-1,AGSPWLAGGQETQY
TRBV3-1,ASSNDIRATDTQY
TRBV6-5,ASRTGGSADTQY
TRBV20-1,SAREGMDGYT
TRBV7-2,ASSMDRGLSSPLH
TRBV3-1,ASSQVVGGETQY
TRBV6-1,ASSEPGSAGGFETQY
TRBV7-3,ASSASAGPNYEQY
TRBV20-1,SAGGQNNEQF
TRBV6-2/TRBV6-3,ASSYSKQAGYEQY
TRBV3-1,ASTNRGYEQY
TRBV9,ASSRGGRGSYEQY
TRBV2,ASGTRAANTEAF
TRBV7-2,ASIPSGGSSYNEQF
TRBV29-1,SVAGRLVAETQY
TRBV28,ASTSPGLETQY
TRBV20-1,SARDDLGLYNEQY
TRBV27,ASSRGPDGVFEKLF
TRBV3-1,ASTPGLEGGEKY
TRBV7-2,ASSNAGTGPYEQY
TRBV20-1,SAYRAGFKTQY
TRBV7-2,ASSLAATVGGTDTQY
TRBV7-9,ASSLRLDRDEQY
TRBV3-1,ASSPDEGQTWDTQY
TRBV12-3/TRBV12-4,ASSPTDRDEQF